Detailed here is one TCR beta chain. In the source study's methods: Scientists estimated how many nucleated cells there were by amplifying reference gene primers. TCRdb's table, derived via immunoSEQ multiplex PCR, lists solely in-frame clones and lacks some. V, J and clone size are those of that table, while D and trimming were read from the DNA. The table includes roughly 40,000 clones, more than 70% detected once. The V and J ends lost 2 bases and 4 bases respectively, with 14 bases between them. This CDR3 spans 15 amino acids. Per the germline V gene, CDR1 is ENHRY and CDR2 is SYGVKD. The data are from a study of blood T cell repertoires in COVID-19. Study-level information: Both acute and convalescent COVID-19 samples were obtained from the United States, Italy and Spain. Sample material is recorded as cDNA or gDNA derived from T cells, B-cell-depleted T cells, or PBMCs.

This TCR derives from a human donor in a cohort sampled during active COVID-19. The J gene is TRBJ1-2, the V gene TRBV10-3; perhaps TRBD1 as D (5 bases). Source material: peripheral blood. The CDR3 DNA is TGTGCCATCAGTGAGGGTGCCACAGGAGCCTATGGCTACACCTTC. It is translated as CAISEGATGAYGYTF.